This TCR beta chain was found in a study of cytomegalovirus exposure and HLA in healthy donors. The study, taken as a whole, reports: Many donors carried some public TCRs, although rarity characterized most TCR sequences. Altogether, 160 or so TCR beta chains were recorded as cytomegalovirus-associated.

Profiled with immunoSEQ multiplex PCR; TCRdb holds only in-frame clones, not every one. This table holds more than 70,000 clones, over 90% found once. CDR3 length equals 15 residues. Germline trimming cut 2 bases from V and 6 bases from J; bases unmatched to any gene: 6. Germline CDR1 SGHRS, CDR2 YFSETQ. A remark on this clone: The antigen is not known.

Sequencing used PBMCs. The rearrangement uses TRBV5-1 and TRBJ2-1, with 9 bases matching TRBD2. This clonotype was sampled from a woman younger than 35 in good health and CMV-seronegative. DNA for the CDR3: TGCGCCAGCAGCTTTACGCTAGCGGGGCCCAATGAGCAGTTCTTC. Amino acid sequence: CASSFTLAGPNEQFF.